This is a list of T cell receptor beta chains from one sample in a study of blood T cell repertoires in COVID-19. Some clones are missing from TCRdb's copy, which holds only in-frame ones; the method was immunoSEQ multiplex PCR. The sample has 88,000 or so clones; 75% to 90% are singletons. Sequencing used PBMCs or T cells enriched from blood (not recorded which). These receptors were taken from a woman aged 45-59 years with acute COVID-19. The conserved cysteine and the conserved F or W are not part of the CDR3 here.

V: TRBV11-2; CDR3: ASSLVPGGPNTIY
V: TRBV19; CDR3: ASSSQGSYNSPLH
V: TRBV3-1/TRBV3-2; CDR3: ASSHRRLAGREQY
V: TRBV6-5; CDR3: ASSRYSNQPQH
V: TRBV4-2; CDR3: ASSRTSGSSDTQY
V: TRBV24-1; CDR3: ATESGRAQY
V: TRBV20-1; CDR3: SAPVNNEQF
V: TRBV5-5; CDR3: ASQLTFSAGGYGYT
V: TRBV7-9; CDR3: ASSDFRADALGEKLF
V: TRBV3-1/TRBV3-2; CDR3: ASSGRTGSPDTQY
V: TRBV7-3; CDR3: ASSLARRGTSGTKYNEQF
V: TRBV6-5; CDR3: ASSYSVRQETQY
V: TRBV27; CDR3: ASRPGYGLAGAGELF
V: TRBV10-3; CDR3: AISTGDLNSEAF
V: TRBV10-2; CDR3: ASSEGQGAYNEQF
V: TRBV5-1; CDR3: ASSLDRADEKLF
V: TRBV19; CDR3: ASSPTDFTYEQY
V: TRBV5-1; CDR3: ASSLASARSYEQY
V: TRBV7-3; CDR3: ASSSVALGVLSYEQY
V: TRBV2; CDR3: ASSERRGETQY
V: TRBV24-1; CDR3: ATSDSRAWLTDTQY
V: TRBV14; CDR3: ASSQRSGELF
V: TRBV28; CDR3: ASNAGPYEQY
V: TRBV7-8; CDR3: ASSLRQGRLRAEAF